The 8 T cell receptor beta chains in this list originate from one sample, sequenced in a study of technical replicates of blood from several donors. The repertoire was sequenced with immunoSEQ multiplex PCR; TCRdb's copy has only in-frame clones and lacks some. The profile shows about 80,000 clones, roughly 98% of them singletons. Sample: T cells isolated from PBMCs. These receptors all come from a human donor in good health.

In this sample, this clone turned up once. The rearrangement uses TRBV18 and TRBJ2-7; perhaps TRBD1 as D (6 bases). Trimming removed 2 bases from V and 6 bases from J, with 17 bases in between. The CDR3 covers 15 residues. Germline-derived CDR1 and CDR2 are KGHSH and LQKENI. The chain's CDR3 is CASSPNSQFRGEQYF. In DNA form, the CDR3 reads TGTGCCAGCTCACCAAACTCTCAGTTCAGGGGCGAGCAGTACTTC.

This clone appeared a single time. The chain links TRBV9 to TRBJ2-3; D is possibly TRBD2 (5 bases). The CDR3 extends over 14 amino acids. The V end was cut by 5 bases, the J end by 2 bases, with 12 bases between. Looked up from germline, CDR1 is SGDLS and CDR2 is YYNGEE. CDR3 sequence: CASSILDATDTQYF. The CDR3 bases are TGTGCCAGCAGTATACTAGATGCCACAGATACGCAGTATTTT.

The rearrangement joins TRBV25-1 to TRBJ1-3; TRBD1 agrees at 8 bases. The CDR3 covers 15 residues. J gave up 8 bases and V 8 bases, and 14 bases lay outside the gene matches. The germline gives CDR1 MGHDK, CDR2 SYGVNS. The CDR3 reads CASLGQGDRLDTIYF. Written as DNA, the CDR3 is TGTGCCAGCCTAGGACAGGGTGACAGGTTGGACACCATATATTTT.

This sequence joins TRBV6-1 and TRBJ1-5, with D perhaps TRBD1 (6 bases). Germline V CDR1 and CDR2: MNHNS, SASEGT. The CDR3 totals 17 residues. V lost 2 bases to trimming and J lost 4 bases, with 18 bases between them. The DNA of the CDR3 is TGTGCCAGCAGTGAATCTCCCCCAGGGACAATTAATCAGCCCCAGCATTTT. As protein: CASSESPPGTINQPQHF.

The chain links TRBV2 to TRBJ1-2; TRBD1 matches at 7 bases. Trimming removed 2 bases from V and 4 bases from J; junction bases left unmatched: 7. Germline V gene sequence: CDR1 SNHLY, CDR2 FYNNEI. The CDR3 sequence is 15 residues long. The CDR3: CASSEMTGSVYGYTF. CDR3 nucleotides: TGTGCCAGCAGTGAAATGACAGGGTCGGTCTATGGCTACACCTTC. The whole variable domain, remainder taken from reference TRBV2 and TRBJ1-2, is EPEVTQTPSHQVTQMGQEVILRCVPISNHLYFYWYRQILGQKVEFLVSFYNNEISEKSEIFDDQFSVERPDGSNFTLKIRSTKLEDSAMYFCASSEMTGSVYGYTFGSGTRLTVV.

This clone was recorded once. The CDR3 is CSLGTGHETQYF. The CDR3 DNA sequence: TGCAGCCTTGGGACAGGGCACGAGACCCAGTACTTC. V is TRBV29-1 and J is TRBJ2-5; 9 bases map to TRBD1. The germline V gene has CDR1 SQVTM and CDR2 ANQGSEA. The V segment lost 8 bases and the J segment 5 bases; nucleotides outside the gene matches: 6. The CDR3 is 12 residues long. The full variable domain, in which reference TRBV29-1 and TRBJ2-5 provide the parts outside the CDR3, is SAVISQKPSRDICQRGTSLTIQCQVDSQVTMMFWYRQQPGQSLTLIATANQGSEATYESGFVIDKFPISRPNLTFSTLTVSNMSPEDSSIYLCSLGTGHETQYFGPGTRLLVL.

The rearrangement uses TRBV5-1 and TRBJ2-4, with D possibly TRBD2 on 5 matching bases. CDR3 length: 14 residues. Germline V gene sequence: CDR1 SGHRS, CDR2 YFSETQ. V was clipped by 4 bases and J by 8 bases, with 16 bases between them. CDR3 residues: CASSLPADSHIQYF. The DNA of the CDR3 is TGCGCCAGCAGCCTTCCGGCGGACTCGCACATTCAGTACTTC.

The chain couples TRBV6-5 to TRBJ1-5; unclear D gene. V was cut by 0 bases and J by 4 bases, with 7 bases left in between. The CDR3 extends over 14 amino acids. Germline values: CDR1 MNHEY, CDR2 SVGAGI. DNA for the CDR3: TGTGCCAGCAGTTACTCGATGGAGAATCAGCCCCAGCATTTT. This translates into CASSYSMENQPQHF.